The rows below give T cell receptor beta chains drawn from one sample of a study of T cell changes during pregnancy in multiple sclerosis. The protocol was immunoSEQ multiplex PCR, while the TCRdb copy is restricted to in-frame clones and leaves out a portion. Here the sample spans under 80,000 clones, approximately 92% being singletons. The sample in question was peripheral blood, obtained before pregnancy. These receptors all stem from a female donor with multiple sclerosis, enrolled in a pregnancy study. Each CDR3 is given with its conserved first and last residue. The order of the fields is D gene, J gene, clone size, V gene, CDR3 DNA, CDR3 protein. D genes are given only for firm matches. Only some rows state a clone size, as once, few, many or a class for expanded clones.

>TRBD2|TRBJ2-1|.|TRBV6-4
TGTGCCAGCAGTGACTCAGCCGGGAGGGGCTACAATGAGCAGTTCTTC
CASSDSAGRGYNEQFF
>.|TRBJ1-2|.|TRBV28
TGTGCCAGCAGTTTAGATGAGGAGTCGAACTATGGCTACACCTTC
CASSLDEESNYGYTF
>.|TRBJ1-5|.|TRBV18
TGTGCCAGCTCACCGTCCCCAGGGGGCAATCAGCCCCAGCATTTT
CASSPSPGGNQPQHF
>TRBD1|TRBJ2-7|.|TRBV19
TGTGCCAGTGGAGGGACAGGACGTTCCTACGAGCAGTACTTC
CASGGTGRSYEQYF
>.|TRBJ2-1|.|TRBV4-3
TGCGCCAGCAGCCAAGACCCACCCCACTCTAGCGCTGAGCAGTTCTTC
CASSQDPPHSSAEQFF
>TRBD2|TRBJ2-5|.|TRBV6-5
TGTGCCAGCACCCGGACTAGCGGGAGTTTAGAGACCCAGTACTTC
CASTRTSGSLETQYF
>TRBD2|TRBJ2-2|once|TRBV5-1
TGCGCCAGCAGCGTCGGACTAGCGGGAGCCACCGGGGAGCTGTTTTTT
CASSVGLAGATGELFF
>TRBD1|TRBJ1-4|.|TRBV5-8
TGTGCCAGCAGCCGGGGACAGTCTAATGAAAAACTGTTTTTT
CASSRGQSNEKLFF
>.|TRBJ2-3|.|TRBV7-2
TGTGCCAGCACCCCCCCAAAGAGAGGGCGGGAAGATACGCAGTATTTT
CASTPPKRGREDTQYF
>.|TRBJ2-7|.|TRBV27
TGTGCCAGCACTGATCCGGGCAGGGGAGCAGGGGAGCAGTACTTC
CASTDPGRGAGEQYF
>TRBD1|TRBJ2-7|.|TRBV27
TGTGCCAGCAGTTCAAGACAGGGTCGGCCTTACGAGCAGTACTTC
CASSSRQGRPYEQYF
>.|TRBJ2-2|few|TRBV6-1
TGTGCCAGCAGTGAGCGGCCTCCGAACACCGGGGAGCTGTTTTTT
CASSERPPNTGELFF
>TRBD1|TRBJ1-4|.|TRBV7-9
TGTGCCAGCAGGCAACAGGGGTCGAGGGAAAAACTGTTTTTT
CASRQQGSREKLFF
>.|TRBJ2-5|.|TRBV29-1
TGCAGCGTTGCCGGGGAGACCCAGTACTTC
CSVAGETQYF
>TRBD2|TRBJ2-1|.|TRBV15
TGTGCCACCAGCGGGGGACTAGTGAATGAGCAGTTCTTC
CATSGGLVNEQFF
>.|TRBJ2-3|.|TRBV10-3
TGTGCCATCAGTGACGATTGGGAGACTAGTCCGCAGTATTTT
CAISDDWETSPQYF
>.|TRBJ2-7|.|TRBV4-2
TGTGCCAGCAGCCAAGAGGTTCCTAATCCTGGTCTCGAGCAGTACTTC
CASSQEVPNPGLEQYF
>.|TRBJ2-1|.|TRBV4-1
TGCGCCAGCAGCCAAGCACAGGCCTCCCTTCATGAGCAGTTCTTC
CASSQAQASLHEQFF
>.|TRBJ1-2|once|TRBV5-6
TGTGCCAGCAGCTTTACAGGGAACTTCTATGGCCACACCTTC
CASSFTGNFYGHTF
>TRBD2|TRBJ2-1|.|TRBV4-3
TGCGCCAGCAGCTTAAGGACTAGCGGGAGGGATGAGCAGTTCTTC
CASSLRTSGRDEQFF